The 19 T cell receptor beta chains in this list originate from one sample, sequenced in a study of blood T cells in healthy people across ages. A second PCR of roughly 7 to 11 cycles used a sample-barcoded 5' primer and a J-beta primer mix. TCRdb fed the 5' RACE reads into MiXCR, producing one record per CDR3 protein. This sample carries around 1.5 million distinct CDR3 sequences, 40% to 50% of them seen once, and the ten largest clones take around 8%. The sample was blood. These receptors were obtained from a woman aged 18-29 years in good health.

This sequence joins TRBV7-9 and TRBJ2-1, with TRBD2 matching over 8 bases. Matching the DNA end better, TRBJ2-7 makes the J call doubtful. The CDR3 runs 18 residues. Per germline, CDR1 SEHNR and CDR2 FQNEAQ (reference sequence). CDR3 DNA sequence: TGTGCCAGCAGCTCCGGGCGGGGGGAGCCCCTATCCTACAATGAGCAGTACTTC. Amino acids: CASSSGRGEPLSYNEQYF.

This chain links TRBV6-1 with TRBJ2-1; the match to TRBD2 covers 10 bases. The germline V gene has CDR1 MNHNS and CDR2 SASEGT. Trimming took 7 bases from V and 5 from J; bases not matched to a gene: 11. The CDR3 has 16 residues. The CDR3 spells CASMIHTSGENNEQFF. The CDR3, as DNA: TGTGCCAGCATGATCCACACTAGCGGGGAGAACAATGAGCAGTTCTTC.

This CDR3 is CASSYSAGQGFSTEAFF. CDR3 nucleotides: TGTGCCAGCAGTTACTCAGCCGGACAGGGGTTTTCCACTGAAGCTTTCTTT. V is TRBV6-5 and J is TRBJ1-1, with 9 bases aligning to TRBD1. The CDR3 is made up of 17 amino acids. V gave up 0 bases and J gave up 4 bases; unmatched junction bases: 9. The germline V gene has CDR1 MNHEY and CDR2 SVGAGI.

This clonotype occurred a few times. V and J are TRBV6-7 and TRBJ2-5, with 8 positions matching TRBD1. TRBV6-7 is recorded as an ORF, its role being uncertain. The trim removed 7 bases at V and 1 base at J, leaving 14 bases unmatched. CDR3 length: 17 residues. The CDR3 loop is CASNDGTGTKLQETQYF. The CDR3, as DNA: TGTGCCAGCAACGACGGGACAGGAACTAAACTCCAAGAGACCCAGTACTTC.

The chain is built from TRBV7-9 and TRBJ2-3; no reliable D call. The CDR3 contains 14 residues. Germline CDR1 is SEHNR and CDR2 is FQNEAQ (reference sequence). Trimming stripped 5 bases from V and 4 bases from J, with 13 bases between. The CDR3 protein is CASSPKVYADTQYF. The CDR3 bases are TGTGCCAGCAGCCCTAAAGTCTACGCAGATACGCAGTATTTT.

This rearrangement joins TRBV5-1 to TRBJ1-2, with TRBD1 identical over 9 bases. Trimming took 0 bases from V and 5 from J; bases not matched to a gene: 11. The CDR3 consists of 17 residues. Germline-derived CDR1 and CDR2 are SGHRS and YFSETQ. The CDR3 region is CASSLGTGAIWNYGYTF. DNA for the CDR3: TGCGCCAGCAGCTTGGGGACAGGGGCGATATGGAATTATGGCTACACCTTC.

This clonotype has a handful of counts. The V call is TRBV12-3 or TRBV12-4, the J call TRBJ2-7; no firm D call. The V end lost 4 bases, the J end lost 3 bases, and 13 bases lay between the germline ends. The CDR3 has 14 residues. The CDR3 DNA follows: TGTGCCAGCAGTTCCATTACCCCCAGCTACGAGCAGTACTTC. Protein product: CASSSITPSYEQYF.

The chain employs TRBV24-1 and TRBJ2-5; tentatively, D is TRBD2 (5 bases). The CDR3 contains 12 residues. In germline, CDR1 is KGHDR, CDR2 SFDVKD. The ends were cut back, 7 bases at V and 7 bases at J, with 12 bases in the middle. Written as DNA, the CDR3 is TGTGCCACCAGGGACCTTCGGGGGACCCAGTACTTC. The encoded protein is CATRDLRGTQYF.

The DNA of the CDR3 is TGCGCCAGCAGCCAAGCTCCACTTAGCTCCTACGAGCAGTACTTC. Its translation: CASSQAPLSSYEQYF. The chain combines TRBV4-1 with TRBJ2-7; D is uncertain. The germline V gene has CDR1 MGHRA and CDR2 YSYEKL. V lost 1 base, J lost 0 bases, and 10 bases lay in between. The CDR3 totals 15 residues.

This clonotype has a handful of counts. The rearrangement joins TRBV9 to TRBJ1-1; weak D call: TRBD1 (5 bases). The CDR3 has 15 residues. V was shortened by 3 bases and J by 3 bases, with 15 bases between the two germline ends. The germline gives CDR1 SGDLS, CDR2 YYNGEE. CDR3 bases: TGTGCCAGCAGCGCTGCCCAGGGTCGGGACACTGAAGCTTTCTTT. Its translation: CASSAAQGRDTEAFF. The variable domain in full, with the rest retrieved from reference TRBV9 and TRBJ1-1, is DSGVTQTPKHLITATGQRVTLRCSPRSGDLSVYWYQQSLDQGLQFLIQYYNGEERAKGNILERFSAQQFPDLHSELNLSSLELGDSALYFCASSAAQGRDTEAFFGQGTRLTVV.

The chain is built from TRBV11-3 and TRBJ1-6; D unclear. Germline V gene sequence: CDR1 SGHNT, CDR2 YENEEA. V was cut by 1 base and J by 7 bases, with 8 bases left in between. CDR3 length: 14 residues. The CDR3 region is CASSLGPSNSPLHF. The CDR3 DNA reads TGTGCCAGCAGCTTAGGGCCCTCCAATTCACCCCTCCACTTT.

The chain uses TRBV20-1 and TRBJ1-5, with TRBD1 matching 7 bases. In germline, CDR1 is DFQATT, CDR2 SNEGSKA (reference sequence). The CDR3 consists of 18 residues. The ends lost 1 base at V and 0 bases at J; junction bases unmatched: 12. This chain's CDR3 is CSARGFSTDRVSNQPQHF. The DNA of the CDR3 is TGCAGTGCTAGAGGATTCAGCACAGACAGGGTTAGCAATCAGCCCCAGCATTTT.

V gene TRBV12-3 or TRBV12-4 combines with J gene TRBJ2-1; 7 bases fit TRBD2. The V segment lost 2 bases and the J segment 5 bases; nucleotides outside the gene matches: 6. The CDR3 loop spans 15 amino acids. In DNA, the CDR3 is TGTGCCAGCAGTTTAATGGCTAGCGGTAACAATGAGCAGTTCTTC. Its protein is CASSLMASGNNEQFF.

This clonotype showed up just a few times. This rearrangement joins TRBV20-1 to TRBJ2-3, with 7 bases that match TRBD2. V lost 5 bases, J lost 1 base, and 12 bases stayed unmatched. CDR1 DFQATT and CDR2 SNEGSKA come from the germline V gene (reference sequence). This CDR3 has 16 amino acids. Here the CDR3 DNA reads TGCAGTGCTTCCCAAACGAGCGGGGCGCGCACAGATACGCAGTATTTT. This encodes CSASQTSGARTDTQYF.

In this sample, this clonotype turned up a few times. The chain joins TRBV28 to TRBJ2-7, with a possible D match to TRBD2 (5 bases). Trimming shortened V by 4 bases and J by 3 bases, and 13 bases separated the two germline ends. CDR3 length: 14 residues. Germline V gene data show CDR1 as MDHEN and CDR2 as SYDVKM. CDR3 residues: CASSSPPGYYEQYF. Here the CDR3 DNA reads TGTGCCAGCAGTTCTCCGCCGGGATACTACGAGCAGTACTTC.

The V and J genes are TRBV6-1 and TRBJ2-5; D ambiguous. V was shortened by 7 bases and J by 4 bases, with 10 bases between the two germline ends. The CDR3 sequence is 12 residues long. Germline CDR1 and CDR2: MNHNS and SASEGT. Here the CDR3 DNA reads TGTGCCAGCACCAGTGCCAGAGAGACCCAGTACTTC. Its protein is CASTSARETQYF.

This clonotype occurred a few times. The genes are TRBV2 and TRBJ2-7, with D hard to call. V was trimmed by 1 base and J by 7 bases, leaving 14 bases between them. Germline V gene lookup returns CDR1 SNHLY and CDR2 FYNNEI. There are 14 residues in the CDR3. The DNA for the CDR3 is TGTGCCAGCAGTGAAGAGGAGACACGGTGGGAGCAGTACTTC. It yields the protein CASSEEETRWEQYF.

The sample holds a few counts of this clonotype. V usage is TRBV2 and J usage is TRBJ2-1, with 9 bases lining up with TRBD1. This CDR3 has 15 residues. The trim removed 6 bases at V and 3 bases at J, leaving 6 bases unmatched. In germline, CDR1 is SNHLY, CDR2 FYNNEI. The CDR3 DNA follows: TGTGCCAGCAGATACCGGGACAGGGTCTACAATGAGCAGTTCTTC. Encoded protein: CASRYRDRVYNEQFF.

There are a few counts of this clonotype. The chain couples TRBV20-1 to TRBJ2-5; perhaps TRBD1 as D (6 bases). This CDR3 is built from 13 residues. Per germline, CDR1 DFQATT and CDR2 SNEGSKA (reference sequence). V was clipped by 0 bases and J by 7 bases, with 12 bases between them. CDR3 sequence reads: CSARDRTAGTQYF. CDR3 in DNA: TGCAGTGCTAGAGATCGGACAGCAGGGACCCAGTACTTC.